Here is one T cell receptor beta chain with its context. The source of the sample is a study of blood T cell repertoires in COVID-19. In the study overall: In each case, the material was cDNA or gDNA derived from T cells, B-cell-depleted T cells, or PBMCs.

The method was immunoSEQ multiplex PCR; TCRdb's version includes in-frame clones alone and lacks a portion of them. The sample holds about 180,000 clones, 80% to 90% seen once. V gave up 5 bases and J gave up 5 bases, with 20 bases separating them. Germline-derived CDR1 and CDR2 are LGHDT and YNNKEL (reference sequence). CDR3 size: 16 residues. The TCR comes from a man in his fifties or sixties with acute or convalescent COVID-19. Sequencing was done on a sample of peripheral blood. The chain uses TRBV3-1 (or the pseudogene TRBV3-2) and TRBJ2-3; weak D call: TRBD2 (5 bases). The CDR3 is CASSSRWASFGDTQYF. In DNA form, the CDR3 reads TGTGCCAGCAGCTCTAGGTGGGCTAGCTTCGGAGATACGCAGTATTTT.